The T cell receptor (beta chain) under discussion was sequenced for a study of cytomegalovirus exposure and HLA in healthy donors. PCR was performed using 60 Vbeta and 13 Jbeta primers. This table comes from immunoSEQ multiplex PCR, and its TCRdb copy is limited to in-frame clones, with some not included. The sample includes some 150,000 clones, over 70% of them seen just once. V was shortened by 6 bases and J by 0 bases, with 18 bases between the two germline ends. CDR3 size: 17 residues. From germline, CDR1 is MNHEY and CDR2 SMNVEV (reference sequence). In nominal health when sampled, donors likely had unrecorded immune exposures nonetheless.

The origin of this receptor is a woman aged 40-49 years in good health and CMV-seronegative. The rearrangement joins TRBV27 to TRBJ1-3, with TRBD1 as a possible D gene (6 bases). Specimen: PBMCs. The CDR3 spells CASSRISGTSSGNTIYF. In DNA, the CDR3 is TGTGCCAGCAGCCGCATTTCCGGGACAAGCTCTGGAAACACCATATATTTT.